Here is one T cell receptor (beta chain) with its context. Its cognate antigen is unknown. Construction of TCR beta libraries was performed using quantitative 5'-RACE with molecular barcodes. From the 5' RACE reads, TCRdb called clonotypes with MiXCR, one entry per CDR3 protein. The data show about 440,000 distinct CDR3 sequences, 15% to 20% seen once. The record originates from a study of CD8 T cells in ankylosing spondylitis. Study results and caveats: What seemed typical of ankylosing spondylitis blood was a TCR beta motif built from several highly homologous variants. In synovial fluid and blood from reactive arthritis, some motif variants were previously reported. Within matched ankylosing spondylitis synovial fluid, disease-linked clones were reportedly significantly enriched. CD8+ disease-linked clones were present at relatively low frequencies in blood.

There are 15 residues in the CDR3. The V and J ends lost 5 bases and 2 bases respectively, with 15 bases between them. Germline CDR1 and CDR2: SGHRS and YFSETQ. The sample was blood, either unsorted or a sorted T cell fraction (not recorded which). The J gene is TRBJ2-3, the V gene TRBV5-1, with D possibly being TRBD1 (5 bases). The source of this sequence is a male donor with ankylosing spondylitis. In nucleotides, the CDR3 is TGCGCCAGCAGGGCTTGGACAACTAACACAGATACGCAGTATTTT. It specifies CASRAWTTNTDTQYF.